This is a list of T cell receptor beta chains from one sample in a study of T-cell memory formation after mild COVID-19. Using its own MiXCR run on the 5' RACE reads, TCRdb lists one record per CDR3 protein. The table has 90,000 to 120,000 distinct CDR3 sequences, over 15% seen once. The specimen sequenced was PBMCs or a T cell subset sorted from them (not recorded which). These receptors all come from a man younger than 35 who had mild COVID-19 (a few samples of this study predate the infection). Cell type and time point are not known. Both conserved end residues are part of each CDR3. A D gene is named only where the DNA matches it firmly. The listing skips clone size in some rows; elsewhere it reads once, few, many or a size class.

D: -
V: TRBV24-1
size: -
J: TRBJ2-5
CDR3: CATSDLIETQYF
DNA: TGTGCCACCAGTGATTTAATAGAGACCCAGTACTTC

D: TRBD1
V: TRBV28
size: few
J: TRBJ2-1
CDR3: CASRGMAGGRNEQFF
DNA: TGTGCCAGCAGGGGGATGGCAGGGGGCAGGAATGAGCAGTTCTTC

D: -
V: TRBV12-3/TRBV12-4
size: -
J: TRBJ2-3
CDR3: CASSSWGGPTDTQYF
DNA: TGTGCCAGCAGTTCCTGGGGGGGGCCCACAGATACGCAGTATTTT

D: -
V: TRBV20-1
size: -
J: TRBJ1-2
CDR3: CSARWAGNYGYTF
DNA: TGCAGTGCTAGGTGGGCAGGGAACTATGGCTACACCTTC

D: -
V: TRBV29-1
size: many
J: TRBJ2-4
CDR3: CSVELAAKNIQYF
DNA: TGCAGCGTTGAACTAGCAGCCAAAAACATTCAGTACTTC

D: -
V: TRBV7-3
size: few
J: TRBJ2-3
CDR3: CASSPDGGEDTQYF
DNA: TGTGCCAGCAGCCCCGATGGGGGAGAAGATACGCAGTATTTT

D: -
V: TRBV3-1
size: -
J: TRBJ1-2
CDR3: CASSQWDQANYGYTF
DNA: TGTGCCAGCAGCCAATGGGACCAAGCTAACTATGGCTACACCTTC

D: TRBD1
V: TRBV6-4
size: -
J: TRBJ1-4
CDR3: CASSPSTGDHEKLFF
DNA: TGTGCCAGCAGTCCTTCGACAGGGGATCACGAAAAACTGTTTTTT

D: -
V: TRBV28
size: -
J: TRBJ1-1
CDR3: CASSTGHAGGTEAFF
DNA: TGTGCCAGCAGCACCGGACACGCGGGTGGCACTGAAGCTTTCTTT

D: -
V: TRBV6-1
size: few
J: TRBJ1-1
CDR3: CASSEDADGEAFF
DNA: TGTGCCAGCAGTGAAGATGCGGACGGTGAAGCTTTCTTT

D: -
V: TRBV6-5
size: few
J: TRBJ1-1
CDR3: CASSDIRQVGTEAFF
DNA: TGTGCCAGCAGTGACATCCGTCAGGTGGGCACTGAAGCTTTCTTT

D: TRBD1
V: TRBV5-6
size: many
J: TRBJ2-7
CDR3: CASSHRDRASYEQYF
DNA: TGTGCCAGCAGCCACCGGGACAGGGCCTCCTACGAGCAGTACTTC

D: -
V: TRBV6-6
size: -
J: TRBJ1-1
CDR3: CASSFGTGTMNTEAFF
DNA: TGTGCCAGCAGTTTCGGGACCGGAACAATGAACACTGAAGCTTTCTTT

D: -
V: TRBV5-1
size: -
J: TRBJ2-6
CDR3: CASSLEPGSNVLTF
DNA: TGCGCCAGCAGCTTGGAGCCAGGGAGCAACGTCCTGACTTTC

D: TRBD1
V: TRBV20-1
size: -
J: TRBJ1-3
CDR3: CSARDLSGTGRYGNTIYF
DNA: TGCAGTGCTAGAGATCTTTCGGGGACAGGGAGATATGGAAACACCATATATTTT

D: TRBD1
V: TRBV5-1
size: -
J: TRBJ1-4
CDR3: CASSTTGGEKLFF
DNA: TGCGCCAGCAGCACAACAGGGGGAGAAAAACTGTTTTTT

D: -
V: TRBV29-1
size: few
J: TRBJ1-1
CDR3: CSVEVQGGAEAFF
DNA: TGCAGCGTTGAAGTACAGGGCGGCGCTGAAGCTTTCTTT

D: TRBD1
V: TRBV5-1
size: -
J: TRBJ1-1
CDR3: CASSRNPGQGPLNTEAFF
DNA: TGCGCCAGCAGCAGAAACCCGGGACAGGGGCCGCTGAACACTGAAGCTTTCTTT

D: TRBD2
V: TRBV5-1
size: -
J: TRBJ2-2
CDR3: CASSPAGAGVAGELFF
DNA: TGCGCCAGCAGCCCAGCGGGGGCCGGCGTAGCCGGGGAGCTGTTTTTT

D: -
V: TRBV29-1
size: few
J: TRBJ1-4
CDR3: CSVGADGTWEKLFF
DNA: TGCAGCGTTGGAGCCGATGGGACCTGGGAAAAACTGTTTTTT

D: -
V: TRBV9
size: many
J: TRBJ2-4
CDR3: CASSVALAGNIQYF
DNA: TGTGCCAGCAGCGTAGCACTAGCAGGGAACATTCAGTACTTC

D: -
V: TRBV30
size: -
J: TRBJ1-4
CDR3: CAWSSRGYEKLFF
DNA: TGTGCCTGGAGTTCCAGGGGCTACGAAAAACTGTTTTTT

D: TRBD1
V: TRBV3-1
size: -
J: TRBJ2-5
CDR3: CASSHFYRGETQYF
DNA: TGTGCCAGCAGCCACTTCTACAGGGGAGAGACCCAGTACTTC

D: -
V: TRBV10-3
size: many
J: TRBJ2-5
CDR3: CAISDRVYQETQYF
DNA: TGTGCCATCAGTGACAGGGTGTACCAAGAGACCCAGTACTTC

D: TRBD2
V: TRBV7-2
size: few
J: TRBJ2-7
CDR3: CASSIGGTSYEQYF
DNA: TGTGCCAGCAGCATCGGGGGGACCAGTTACGAGCAGTACTTC

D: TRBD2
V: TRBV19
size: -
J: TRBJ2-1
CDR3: CASSSPTSGGPPTQFF
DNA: TGTGCCAGTAGTTCCCCGACTAGCGGGGGCCCTCCAACGCAGTTCTTC

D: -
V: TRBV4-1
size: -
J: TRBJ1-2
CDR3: CASSQSGPWGGYTF
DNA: TGCGCCAGCAGCCAATCCGGGCCTTGGGGTGGCTACACCTTC

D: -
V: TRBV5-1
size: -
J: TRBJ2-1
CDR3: CASSLSAGPPPNEQFF
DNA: TGCGCCAGCAGCTTGTCCGCAGGGCCGCCGCCGAATGAGCAGTTCTTC

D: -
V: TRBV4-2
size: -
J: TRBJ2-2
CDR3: CASSQDQGTGNTGELFF
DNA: TGTGCCAGCAGCCAAGATCAGGGGACGGGGAACACCGGGGAGCTGTTTTTT

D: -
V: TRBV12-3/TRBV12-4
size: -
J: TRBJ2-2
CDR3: CASSFSRFALLYAGELFF
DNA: TGTGCCAGCAGTTTCTCTCGATTCGCCCTCCTTTATGCCGGGGAGCTGTTTTTT

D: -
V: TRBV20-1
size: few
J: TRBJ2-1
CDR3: CSVWEPGQKQFF
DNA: TGCAGTGTCTGGGAGCCAGGACAGAAGCAGTTCTTC

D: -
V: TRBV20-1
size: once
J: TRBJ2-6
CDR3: CSAPLRSGANVLTF
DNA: TGCAGTGCTCCTCTCCGCTCTGGGGCCAACGTCCTGACTTTC

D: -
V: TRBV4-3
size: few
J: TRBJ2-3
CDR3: CASSQEGITRDTQYF
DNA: TGCGCCAGCAGCCAAGAGGGGATTACCAGAGATACGCAGTATTTT

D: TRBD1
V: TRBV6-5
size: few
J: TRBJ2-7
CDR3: CASSPTGTGVYEQYF
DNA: TGTGCCAGCAGTCCTACCGGGACAGGGGTCTACGAGCAGTACTTC

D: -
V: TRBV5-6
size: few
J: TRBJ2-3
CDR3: CASGTDTQYF
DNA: TGTGCCAGCGGGACAGATACGCAGTATTTT

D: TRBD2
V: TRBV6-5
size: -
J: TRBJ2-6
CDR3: CASSRGGDSGANVLTF
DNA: TGTGCCAGCAGTCGGGGAGGGGATTCTGGGGCCAACGTCCTGACTTTC

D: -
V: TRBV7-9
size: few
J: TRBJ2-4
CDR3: CASSFEGEAKNIQYF
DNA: TGTGCCAGCAGCTTCGAGGGGGAGGCCAAAAACATTCAGTACTTC

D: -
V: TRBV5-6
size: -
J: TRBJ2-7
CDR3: CASSLGQGSSYEQYF
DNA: TGTGCCAGCAGCTTGGGCCAGGGTAGCTCCTACGAGCAGTACTTC

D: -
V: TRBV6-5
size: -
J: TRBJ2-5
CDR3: CASSYGGAQETQYF
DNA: TGTGCCAGCAGTTACGGGGGGGCCCAAGAGACCCAGTACTTC